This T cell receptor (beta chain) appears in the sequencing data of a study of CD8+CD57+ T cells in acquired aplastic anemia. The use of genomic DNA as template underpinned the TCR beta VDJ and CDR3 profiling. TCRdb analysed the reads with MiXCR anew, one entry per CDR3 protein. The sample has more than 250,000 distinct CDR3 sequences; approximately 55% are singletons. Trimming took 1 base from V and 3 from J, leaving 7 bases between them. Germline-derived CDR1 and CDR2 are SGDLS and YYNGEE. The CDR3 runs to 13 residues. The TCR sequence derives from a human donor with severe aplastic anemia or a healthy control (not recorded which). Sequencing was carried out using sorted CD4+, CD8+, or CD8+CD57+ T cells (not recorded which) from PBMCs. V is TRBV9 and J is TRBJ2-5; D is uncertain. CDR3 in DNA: TGTGCCAGCAGCGTAAAAGGGAAAGAGACCCAGTACTTC. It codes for CASSVKGKETQYF.